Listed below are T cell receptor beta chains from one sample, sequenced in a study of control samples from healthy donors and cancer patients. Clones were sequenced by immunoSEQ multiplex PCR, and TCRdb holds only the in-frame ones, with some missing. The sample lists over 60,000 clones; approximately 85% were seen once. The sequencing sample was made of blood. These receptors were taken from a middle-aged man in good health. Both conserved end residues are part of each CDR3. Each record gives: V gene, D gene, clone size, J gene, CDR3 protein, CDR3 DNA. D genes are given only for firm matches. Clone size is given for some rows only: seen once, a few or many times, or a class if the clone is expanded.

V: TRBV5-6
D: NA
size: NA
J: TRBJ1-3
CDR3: CASSLMMGSSGNTIYF
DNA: TGTGCCAGCAGCTTGATGATGGGGAGCTCTGGAAACACCATATATTTT

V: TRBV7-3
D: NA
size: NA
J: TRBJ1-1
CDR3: CASSPVIGMNTEAFF
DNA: TGTGCCAGCAGCCCGGTTATAGGAATGAACACTGAAGCTTTCTTT

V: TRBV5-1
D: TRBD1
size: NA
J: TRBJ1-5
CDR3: CASSLGTGDQPQHF
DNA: TGCGCCAGCAGCTTGGGGACAGGGGATCAGCCCCAGCATTTT

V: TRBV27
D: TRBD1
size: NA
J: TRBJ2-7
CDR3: CASSSRTGAPAYEQYF
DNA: TGTGCCAGCAGTTCCAGGACAGGGGCACCCGCCTACGAGCAGTACTTC

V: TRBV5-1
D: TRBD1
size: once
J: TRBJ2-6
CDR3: CASSLERQGAVSGANVLTF
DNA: TGCGCCAGCAGCTTGGAGCGACAGGGGGCGGTCTCTGGGGCCAACGTCCTGACTTTC

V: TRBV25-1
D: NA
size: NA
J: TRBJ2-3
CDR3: CASSYPGGPDTQYF
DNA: TGTGCCAGCAGTTACCCTGGGGGCCCAGATACGCAGTATTTT

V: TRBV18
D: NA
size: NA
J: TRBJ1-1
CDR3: CASSPLGRGTEAFF
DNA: TGTGCCAGCTCACCACTGGGGCGGGGGACCGAAGCTTTCTTT

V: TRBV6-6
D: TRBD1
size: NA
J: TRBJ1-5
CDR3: CASSETGWNQPQHF
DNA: TGTGCCAGCAGTGAGACAGGGTGGAATCAGCCCCAGCATTTT

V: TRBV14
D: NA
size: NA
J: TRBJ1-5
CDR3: CASSQWVGQPQHF
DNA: TGTGCCAGCAGCCAATGGGTAGGACAGCCCCAGCATTTT

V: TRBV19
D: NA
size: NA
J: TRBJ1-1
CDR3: CASSIGAANTEAFF
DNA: TGTGCCAGTAGTATTGGGGCAGCTAACACTGAAGCTTTCTTT

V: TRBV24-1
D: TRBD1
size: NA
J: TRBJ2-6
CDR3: CATSDTGTGTGANVLTF
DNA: TGTGCCACCAGTGATACCGGGACAGGGACTGGGGCCAACGTCCTGACTTTC

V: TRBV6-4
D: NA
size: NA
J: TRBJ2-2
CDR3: CASSAGLLNTGELFF
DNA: TGTGCCAGCAGTGCGGGACTCTTGAACACCGGGGAGCTGTTTTTT

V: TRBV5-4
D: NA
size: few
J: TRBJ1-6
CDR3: CASSRTDTGLHNSPLHF
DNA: TGTGCCAGCAGCCGCACAGATACAGGTCTTCATAATTCACCCCTCCACTTT

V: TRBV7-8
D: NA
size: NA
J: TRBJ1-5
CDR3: CASSLEAGGNQPQHF
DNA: TGTGCCAGCAGCTTAGAGGCGGGGGGAAATCAGCCCCAGCATTTT

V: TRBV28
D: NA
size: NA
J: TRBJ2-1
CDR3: CASSLKRPGEQFF
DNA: TGTGCCAGCAGTTTAAAACGCCCCGGTGAGCAGTTCTTC

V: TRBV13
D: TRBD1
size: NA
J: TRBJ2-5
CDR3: CASSLTGGRVQETQYF
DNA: TGTGCCAGCAGCCTAACAGGGGGAAGGGTCCAAGAGACCCAGTACTTC

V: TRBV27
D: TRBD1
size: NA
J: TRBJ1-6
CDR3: CASKLKGQGVLSPLHF
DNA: TGTGCCAGCAAACTCAAGGGACAGGGGGTTCTCTCACCCCTCCACTTT

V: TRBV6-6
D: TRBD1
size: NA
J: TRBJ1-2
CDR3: CASSYPPTGEPGYTF
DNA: TGTGCCAGCAGTTACCCTCCGACAGGGGAGCCTGGCTACACCTTC

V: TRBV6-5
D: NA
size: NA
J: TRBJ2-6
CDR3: CASSYQGSGANVLTF
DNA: TGTGCCAGCAGTTATCAGGGCTCTGGGGCCAACGTCCTGACTTTC

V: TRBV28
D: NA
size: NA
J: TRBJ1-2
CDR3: CASSLVQAGSYTF
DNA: TGTGCCAGCAGTTTAGTACAGGCAGGGAGCTACACCTTC

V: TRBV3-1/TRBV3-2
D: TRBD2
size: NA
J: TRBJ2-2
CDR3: CASSPYLAGGPGELFF
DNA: TGTGCCAGCAGCCCGTATCTAGCGGGAGGCCCCGGGGAGCTGTTTTTT

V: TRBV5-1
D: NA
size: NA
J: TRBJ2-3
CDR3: CASSPGGQGGTDTQYF
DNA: TGCGCCAGCAGCCCTGGGGGGCAGGGGGGCACAGATACGCAGTATTTT

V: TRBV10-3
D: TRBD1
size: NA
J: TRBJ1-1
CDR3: CAISEQGPNTEASF
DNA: TGTGCCATCAGTGAACAGGGGCCCAACACTGAAGCTTCATTT